This T cell receptor beta chain was recorded in a study of T-cell reconstitution after alpha-beta-depleted transplantation in children (dated by TCRdb to the mid-2010s). At the level of the whole study: Using TCR repertoire profiling, the study quantitatively followed how T-cell immune reconstitution unfolded in children after TCRalphabeta/CD19-depleted allogeneic hematopoietic cell transplantation.

Regarding this clonotype: Its antigen specificity is not known. One base away there is no much larger clone; base qualities are not given.

The library was prepared using PCR. Sequenced using an Illumina HiSeq 2500. TCR libraries were prepared with molecular barcoding, using unique molecular identifiers to normalize TCRbeta repertoire quantification. TCRdb handled the public reads itself, with Q25 trimming in fastp and clone calling in MiXCR, and kept productive beta chains. Every entry covers one CDR3 protein and lists the most common genes and DNA from its rows. The sample records more than 250,000 distinct CDR3 sequences, more than 8% of which are singletons. The ten most abundant clones make up 9.5% to 13% of the sample. Including cysteine and phenylalanine, the CDR3 has 13 amino acids. CDR3 DNA only is kept here, 39 bases in frame from base 1. V and J lose 3 bases and 8 bases, and a span of 13 bases separates them.

This clonotype was obtained from a human donor who donated a stem cell graft to a child with SCID. Specimen: PBMCs from the stem cell graft donor, collected from the stem cell graft. The chain is made from TRBV12-3 or TRBV12-4 and TRBJ1-1; TRBD1 could be the D gene, as 5 bases match. The nucleotide sequence reads TGTGCCAGCAGTTTGGCTCCGGGGCCCGAAGCTTTCTTT. Its translation reads: CASSLAPGPEAFF.